This TCR beta chain was observed in a study of sequential checkpoint blockade in melanoma. Study at large: First-line arms were nivolumab then ipilimumab, or the reverse, randomized 1:1. Each arm's sequence ended with maintenance nivolumab.

Profiling relied on immunoSEQ multiplex PCR, and the TCRdb table lists in-frame clones only, not all of them. Of around 9,100 clones in the sample, over 50% were seen once. Germline lookup yields CDR1 LGHNA and CDR2 YNFKEQ. The V and J ends lost 6 bases and 4 bases respectively, with 12 bases between them. The CDR3 totals 13 residues. Treatment indicated: randomized to nivolumab then ipilimumab (arm A) or the reverse (arm B). Specimen: CD8+ T cells sorted from blood (inferred from file names), collected from a patient given nivolumab and ipilimumab in sequence. The chain uses TRBV4-2 and TRBJ1-1, with D perhaps TRBD1 (5 bases). The receptor was derived from a human donor with melanoma. The CDR3 here is CASSPVGGTEAFF. The CDR3 region has the DNA TGTGCCAGCAGTCCGGTGGGGGGCACTGAAGCTTTCTTT.